The entry that follows covers one TCR beta chain sequence. Its antigen remains unknown. This entry is derived from a study of CD8+CD57+ T cells in acquired aplastic anemia. Study details: On average, sorted CD4+ and CD8+ cells gave about 2.9 ug of DNA. Findings and limits, study-wide: A set of 25 to 35 CD8+ CDR3 sequences was shared between patients and controls, and these sequences appeared highly expressed in patients.

The V gene lost 1 base and the J gene lost 0 bases, with 6 bases spanning the gap. Germline CDR1 and CDR2: MGHRA and YSYEKL. The CDR3 is made up of 15 amino acids. Individuals selected for sequencing had exhibited CD8+CD57+ cell expansion on flow cytometry. The use of genomic DNA as template underpinned the TCR beta VDJ and CDR3 profiling. MiXCR, applied by TCRdb to the reads, yields one record per CDR3 protein. The table has roughly 160,000 distinct CDR3 sequences, 40% to 55% seen once. Material: sorted CD4+, CD8+, or CD8+CD57+ T cells (not recorded which) from PBMCs. The sequence derives from a human donor with aplastic anemia. This chain uses TRBV4-1 with TRBJ2-2, with D hard to call. The chain's CDR3 is CASSQADTNTGELFF. The CDR3, as DNA: TGCGCCAGCAGCCAAGCTGACACGAACACCGGGGAGCTGTTTTTT.